This T cell receptor (beta chain) derives from a study of CD8+ T cells in alopecia areata. The treatment is: oral pan-JAK inhibitor, 5-10 mg twice daily. The CDR3 loop spans 13 amino acids. CDR1 is SQVTM, CDR2 ANQGSEA, per germline. Losses at the gene ends were 6 bases for V and 8 bases for J; bases not matched to a gene: 10. RNA was isolated and reverse transcribed to cDNA, the sequencing template. The method was immunoSEQ multiplex PCR; TCRdb's version includes in-frame clones alone and lacks a portion of them. The sample holds under 150,000 clones, around 56% seen once. The sample in question was CD4+ T cells sorted from blood, obtained at week 4, from a patient treated with tofacitinib. The TCR was taken from a human donor with alopecia areata. The chain is built from TRBV29-1 and TRBJ2-1, with 7 positions matching TRBD2. CDR3 sequence reads: CSVGGRLADEQFF. CDR3 nucleotides: TGCAGCGTGGGGGGGAGGCTAGCTGATGAGCAGTTCTTC.